The TCR beta chain described here comes from a study of blood T cell repertoires in COVID-19. Background on the study: The United States, Italy and Spain supplied acute and convalescent COVID-19 samples. Sources were T cells, B-cell-depleted T cells, or PBMCs; the material itself was cDNA or gDNA.

Per the original data handling: Scientists estimated how many nucleated cells there were by amplifying reference gene primers. The method was immunoSEQ multiplex PCR; TCRdb's version includes in-frame clones alone and lacks a portion of them. That table is the source of V, J and clone size, and D and trimming were worked out from the DNA. The sample includes approximately 100,000 clones, about nine tenths of them seen just once. The V and J ends lost 4 bases and 0 bases respectively, with 13 bases between them. This CDR3 has 16 residues. The germline V gene has CDR1 SGHRS and CDR2 YFSETQ. The receptor was isolated from a man aged 45-65 years with acute or convalescent COVID-19. The chain joins TRBV5-1 to TRBJ1-4; maybe TRBD1 (5 bases). Sequences were obtained from peripheral blood. The CDR3 DNA sequence: TGCGCCAGCAGCACCGGGGACTTAGCAACTAATGAAAAACTGTTTTTT. Its protein is CASSTGDLATNEKLFF.